The rows below give T cell receptor beta chains drawn from one sample of a study of cytomegalovirus exposure and HLA in healthy donors. Libraries were prepared by immunoSEQ multiplex PCR; TCRdb keeps only in-frame clonotypes and omits some of them. This sample has 40,000 to 45,000 clones; roughly 60% occur once, and the top ten carry 8% to 9.5%. Sample: PBMCs. These receptors were obtained from a human donor in good health. CDR3s include the opening cysteine and the closing phenylalanine or tryptophan. The D gene is left open where the match is weak. Not all rows give a size; the values are once, few, many and, for expanded clones, a class.

CASSQDHTSGGPYNEQFF	TGCGCCAGCAGCCAAGATCATACTAGCGGCGGACCCTACAATGAGCAGTTCTTC	TRBV4-1	TRBJ2-1	-	TRBD2
CASSRRTGEYEQYF	TGTGCCAGCAGCCGTCGGACAGGAGAGTACGAGCAGTACTTC	TRBV7-2	TRBJ2-7	-	TRBD1
CACTGAELYEQYF	TGTGCCTGTACAGGGGCCGAACTCTACGAGCAGTACTTC	TRBV30	TRBJ2-7	-	TRBD1
CASSRAGVDAMKKLFF	TGTGCCAGCTCAAGGGCAGGGGTAGATGCAATGAAAAAACTGTTTTTT	TRBV18	TRBJ1-4	-	-
CASSLYLGQATF	TGTGCCAGCAGCCTCTACCTCGGACAGGCAACCTTC	TRBV7-9	TRBJ1-2	-	TRBD1
CASSSAQGSLSGSPLHF	TGCGCCAGCAGCTCGGCACAGGGATCCCTCTCCGGTTCACCCCTCCACTTT	TRBV5-1	TRBJ1-6	few	-
CASSRTVNTGELFF	TGTGCCAGCTCACGGACAGTTAACACCGGGGAGCTGTTTTTT	TRBV18	TRBJ2-2	-	-
CASKATSGGNNEQFF	TGTGCCAGCAAGGCGACTAGCGGGGGAAACAATGAGCAGTTCTTC	TRBV2	TRBJ2-1	-	TRBD2
CSVGGTGGTYEQYF	TGCAGCGTTGGGGGGACAGGGGGAACCTACGAGCAGTACTTC	TRBV29-1	TRBJ2-7	-	TRBD1
CASSLDGGSNQPQHF	TGTGCCAGCAGCCTAGACGGAGGTAGCAATCAGCCCCAGCATTTT	TRBV2	TRBJ1-5	-	-